A single sample is the source of the 18 T cell receptor beta chains below, sequenced in a study of shared clonotypes between healthy human individuals. CD45RO-negative, CCR7-positively selected cells formed the naive CD8 fraction, excluding terminally differentiated effector memory CD45RA+ cells. Assay: immunoSEQ multiplex PCR; the TCRdb copy retains only in-frame clones and omits some. The profile shows approximately 600,000 clones, 85% to 95% of them singletons. The sequenced material came from naive CD8+ T cells sorted from blood. The origin of the receptors is a woman aged 25 to 39 in good health.

The chain couples TRBV5-1 to TRBJ1-1; a weak D match, TRBD1 (5 bases). V lost 1 base to trimming and J lost 0 bases, with 22 bases between them. The CDR3 is 19 residues long. The germline gives CDR1 SGHRS, CDR2 YFSETQ. For the CDR3, the DNA is TGCGCCAGCAGCTTGCGGGTTGGGGCAGGGCGTTATATGAACACTGAAGCTTTCTTT. Protein: CASSLRVGAGRYMNTEAFF.

The sample holds one count of this clone. This sequence joins TRBV19 and TRBJ2-1, with 10 bases lining up with TRBD2. This CDR3 has 17 residues. V was clipped by 3 bases and J by 0 bases; unmatched bases: 5. Germline CDR1 and CDR2: LNHDA and SQIVND (reference sequence). CDR3: CASSIWASGSSYNEQFF. DNA of the CDR3: TGTGCCAGTAGTATTTGGGCTAGCGGGAGCTCCTACAATGAGCAGTTCTTC.

V usage is TRBV27 and J usage is TRBJ1-1; 7 bases align to TRBD1. Germline assignment: CDR1 MNHEY and CDR2 SMNVEV (reference sequence). Trimming took 2 bases from V and 4 from J; bases not matched to a gene: 13. The CDR3 extends over 17 amino acids. The DNA for the CDR3 is TGTGCCAGCAGTTTAAGTCCCCCAGGACAGGTAGGCACTGAAGCTTTCTTT. Translation gives CASSLSPPGQVGTEAFF.

V gene TRBV29-1 combines with J gene TRBJ2-5, with TRBD2 matching over 7 bases. Judging by the DNA end, TRBJ2-7 fits better; the J call may be wrong. Germline V CDR1 and CDR2: SQVTM, ANQGSEA. CDR3 size: 13 residues. The CDR3 bases are TGCAGCGTCGGCGGCGGGAGTCGATACGAGCAGTACTTC. It encodes CSVGGGSRYEQYF.

This chain links TRBV7-9 with TRBJ2-7; TRBD1 agrees at 10 bases. V shed 3 bases, J shed 2 bases, and the junction held 10 bases outside the gene matches. CDR3 length: 17 residues. The germline V gene has CDR1 SEHNR and CDR2 FQNEAQ (reference sequence). The CDR3 DNA reads as TGTGCCAGCAGCTTGCAACCGGGACAGGGGCCGACCTACGAGCAGTACTTC. As protein: CASSLQPGQGPTYEQYF.

The chain recombines TRBV7-9 with TRBJ2-6, with D unresolved. CDR3 length equals 16 residues. V was pared by 3 bases and J by 1 base, with 10 bases between. Germline lookup yields CDR1 SEHNR and CDR2 FQNEAQ (reference sequence). CDR3 region: CASSLGLGSGANVLTF. The CDR3, as DNA: TGTGCCAGCAGCTTGGGCCTCGGGTCTGGGGCCAACGTCCTGACTTTC. Based on the CDR3 plus reference TRBV7-9 and TRBJ2-6, the full variable domain is DTGVSQNPRHKITKRGQNVTFRCDPISEHNRLYWYRQTLGQGPEFLTYFQNEAQLEKSRLLSDRFSAERPKGSFSTLEIQRTEQGDSAMYLCASSLGLGSGANVLTFGAGSRLTVL.

The chain recombines TRBV7-8 with TRBJ2-3; D is perhaps TRBD2 (6 bases). V was shortened by 5 bases and J by 6 bases, with 15 bases between the two germline ends. The CDR3 spans 14 residues. The V gene's germline CDR1 is SGHVS and CDR2 FQNEAQ. CDR3 sequence reads: CASSEGLLGDTQYF. CDR3 in DNA: TGTGCCAGCAGCGAAGGACTACTAGGGGATACGCAGTATTTT.

As concerns this clone: Other DNA sequences in this specimen translate into the identical CDR3. The chain combines TRBV9 with TRBJ2-7, with 7 positions matching TRBD1. CDR1 is SGDLS and CDR2 is YYNGEE in the germline V gene. The CDR3 covers 15 residues. Trimming took 1 base from V and 2 from J; bases not matched to a gene: 6. Here the CDR3 reads CASSVTRDSPYEQYF. CDR3 nucleotide sequence: TGTGCCAGCAGCGTAACTCGGGACAGTCCCTACGAGCAGTACTTC. Looking up the rest from reference TRBV9 and TRBJ2-7 gives the full variable domain: DSGVTQTPKHLITATGQRVTLRCSPRSGDLSVYWYQQSLDQGLQFLIQYYNGEERAKGNILERFSAQQFPDLHSELNLSSLELGDSALYFCASSVTRDSPYEQYFGPGTRLTVT.

V gene TRBV19 combines with J gene TRBJ2-2; D uncertain. Per germline, CDR1 LNHDA and CDR2 SQIVND (reference sequence). Trimming removed 3 bases from V and 5 bases from J, with 13 bases in between. The CDR3 covers 15 residues. CDR3 in amino acids: CASSIWFAITGELFF. The CDR3 DNA reads TGTGCCAGTAGTATCTGGTTTGCAATTACCGGGGAGCTGTTTTTT.

The CDR3 coding sequence is TGTGCCAGTAGCTCCATTGGGTACGAGCAGTACTTC. Translation gives CASSSIGYEQYF. The chain recombines TRBV19 with TRBJ2-7, with unresolved D. The CDR3 has 12 residues. Trimming left V 6 bases short and J 4 bases short, with 10 bases between. Germline values: CDR1 LNHDA, CDR2 SQIVND (reference sequence). Full variable domain (remainder filled in from reference TRBV19 and TRBJ2-7): DGGITQSPKYLFRKEGQNVTLSCEQNLNHDAMYWYRQDPGQGLRLIYYSQIVNDFQKGDIAEGYSVSREKKESFPLTVTSAQKNPTAFYLCASSSIGYEQYFGPGTRLTVT.

This chain uses TRBV28 with TRBJ1-2; 7 positions agree with TRBD1. Germline V CDR1 and CDR2: MDHEN, SYDVKM. The J segment lost 3 bases and the V segment lost 6 bases, leaving 7 bases of the junction unmatched. There are 14 residues in the CDR3. CDR3 residues: CASSNDREDYGYTF. The DNA for the CDR3 is TGTGCCAGCAGCAACGACAGGGAAGACTATGGCTACACCTTC.

This chain links TRBV28 with TRBJ2-3; 9 bases line up with TRBD1. The germline V gene has CDR1 MDHEN and CDR2 SYDVKM. The V segment lost 6 bases and the J segment 6 bases; nucleotides outside the gene matches: 4. CDR3 size: 13 residues. The CDR3 sequence is CASSSDRGDTQYF. CDR3 coding DNA: TGTGCCAGCAGCTCGGACAGGGGCGATACGCAGTATTTT.

This rearrangement joins TRBV6-1 to TRBJ1-3, with D hard to call. The V end lost 3 bases, the J end lost 0 bases, and 3 bases lay between the germline ends. This CDR3 spans 13 amino acids. CDR1 is MNHNS and CDR2 is SASEGT in the germline V gene. Here the CDR3 reads CASSEASGNTIYF. In DNA form, the CDR3 reads TGTGCCAGCAGTGAGGCCTCTGGAAACACCATATATTTT.

The chain has TRBV9 and TRBJ2-2; D unclear. Trimming took off 0 bases at V and 8 bases at J, with 17 bases between the two ends. The germline V gene encodes CDR1 SGDLS and CDR2 YYNGEE. The CDR3 runs to 16 residues. CDR3 sequence (DNA): TGTGCCAGCAGCGTAGCCCGGGCTAGTGGTAGGGGGGAGCTGTTTTTT. As protein: CASSVARASGRGELFF.

The V call is TRBV7-2, the J call TRBJ1-6; D gene uncertain. Trimming shortened V by 0 bases and J by 8 bases, and 5 bases separated the two germline ends. CDR3 size: 13 residues. Germline CDR1 reads SGHTA; CDR2 reads FQGNSA. CDR3: CASSLARHSPLHF. CDR3 DNA: TGTGCCAGCAGCTTAGCTCGGCATTCACCCCTCCACTTT. The whole variable domain, filled in from reference TRBV7-2 and TRBJ1-6, reads GAGVSQSPSNKVTEKGKDVELRCDPISGHTALYWYRQSLGQGLEFLIYFQGNSAPDKSGLPSDRFSAERTGGSVSTLTIQRTQQEDSAVYLCASSLARHSPLHFGNGTRLTVT.

The rearrangement uses TRBV19 and TRBJ1-1, with a weak D call TRBD1 (6 bases). V was shortened by 5 bases and J by 4 bases, with 17 bases between the two germline ends. The CDR3 is 15 residues long. From germline, CDR1 is LNHDA and CDR2 SQIVND (reference sequence). Here the CDR3 reads CASSSLDSSGTEAFF. As DNA, the CDR3 is TGTGCCAGTAGTTCCCTGGACAGCTCGGGCACTGAAGCTTTCTTT.

This rearrangement joins TRBV28 to TRBJ1-2, with D uncertain. This CDR3 has 13 amino acids. Germline V CDR1 and CDR2: MDHEN, SYDVKM. V was clipped by 2 bases and J by 4 bases, with 8 bases between them. The CDR3 DNA reads TGTGCCAGCAGTTTAGAACTTCCCTATGGCTACACCTTC. Translation gives CASSLELPYGYTF.

The rearrangement links TRBV29-1 to TRBJ1-1; 7 nucleotides match TRBD1. The J segment lost 4 bases and the V segment lost 6 bases, leaving 14 bases of the junction unmatched. Looked up from germline, CDR1 is SQVTM and CDR2 is ANQGSEA. The CDR3 has 15 residues. As DNA, the CDR3 is TGCAGCGTCGACGAAACAGGGGTGAAGACCACTGAAGCTTTCTTT. Translated, it gives CSVDETGVKTTEAFF.